The clone carrying this TCR beta chain was detected only a few times. Its antigen is unidentified. This sample stems from a study of CD8 T cells in ankylosing spondylitis. TCRdb recomputed calls from the 5' RACE reads with MiXCR, one row per CDR3 protein. The profile covers 250,000 to 300,000 distinct CDR3 sequences, with about 18% appearing a single time and roughly a third taken by the ten largest. V was trimmed by 1 base and J by 7 bases, leaving 13 bases between them. Looked up from germline, CDR1 is MGHRA and CDR2 is YSYEKL. There are 14 residues in the CDR3. Whole-study results and caveats: Prior work had noted some motif variants in reactive arthritis blood and synovial fluid. Matched ankylosing spondylitis synovial fluid reportedly contained a significantly enriched population of disease-linked clones. Researchers report that disease-linked clones proved CD8+ and relatively rare in peripheral blood.

The receptor was isolated from a male donor with ankylosing spondylitis or in good health (not recorded which). The sequencing input was blood, either unsorted or a sorted T cell fraction (not recorded which). The V gene is TRBV4-1, the J gene TRBJ1-1; D unclear. CDR3 loop: CASSQVGGSFEAFF. CDR3 in DNA: TGCGCCAGCAGCCAAGTCGGCGGTTCGTTTGAAGCTTTCTTT.